Following are 17 T cell receptor beta chains from one sample sequenced in a study of blood T cell repertoires in COVID-19. TCRdb's copy holds only in-frame clones and misses some; the assay was immunoSEQ multiplex PCR. The profile shows about 250,000 clones, about 83% of them singletons. The specimen sequenced was peripheral blood. These receptors originate from a woman aged 80 or older with COVID-19, enrolled during active disease.

There are a few counts of this clone. V is TRBV4-2 and J is TRBJ1-2; weak D call: TRBD1 (6 bases). V lost 4 bases and J lost 4, with 13 bases in between. CDR3 size: 14 residues. Germline V gene lookup returns CDR1 LGHNA and CDR2 YNFKEQ. The CDR3 loop reads CASSPAGDPYGYTF. In DNA, the CDR3 is TGTGCCAGCAGCCCAGCAGGGGATCCCTATGGCTACACCTTC.

As for this clone: This CDR3 is also generated by other DNA sequences in the sample. This chain links TRBV18 with TRBJ1-1; tentatively, D is TRBD1 (5 bases). The CDR3 consists of 14 residues. Deletions cut 4 bases from V and 1 base from J, with 10 bases between. Germline CDR1 is KGHSH and CDR2 is LQKENI. The CDR3 DNA reads TGTGCCAGCTCACTCTCGCAGGGGAACACTGAAGCTTTCTTT. Protein product: CASSLSQGNTEAFF.

The chain employs TRBV12-3 or TRBV12-4 and TRBJ1-2, with D maybe TRBD1 (6 bases). This CDR3 spans 12 amino acids. The V end was cut by 4 bases, the J end by 8 bases, with 11 bases between. For the CDR3, the DNA is TGTGCCAGCAGTTGGAACAGGGTGGGCTACACCTTC. Residues: CASSWNRVGYTF.

There are a few counts of this clone. V gene TRBV7-3 combines with J gene TRBJ2-7, with TRBD1 matching 9 bases. Looked up from germline, CDR1 is SGHTA and CDR2 is FQGTGA. V was clipped by 2 bases and J by 3 bases; unmatched bases: 5. CDR3 length: 15 amino acids. In nucleotides, the CDR3 is TGTGCCAGCAGCTTAGGACAGGGGCTTATCTACGAGCAGTACTTC. Protein: CASSLGQGLIYEQYF.

This sequence joins TRBV6-5 and TRBJ1-2; D call uncertain. The CDR3 contains 15 residues. Trimming removed 9 bases from V and 4 bases from J, with 21 bases in between. Per germline, CDR1 MNHEY and CDR2 SVGAGI. CDR3 loop: CASHSLQWGGYGYTF. For the CDR3, the DNA is TGTGCCAGTCACTCACTTCAGTGGGGAGGCTATGGCTACACCTTC.

The rearrangement uses TRBV10-1 and TRBJ2-3, with no clear D. The germline gives CDR1 WNHNN, CDR2 SYGVQD (reference sequence). There are 14 residues in the CDR3. V lost 4 bases and J 0 bases, leaving 8 bases between the germline ends. Here the CDR3 reads CASSGALSTDTQYF. The CDR3 region has the DNA TGCGCCAGCAGTGGGGCGCTTAGCACAGATACGCAGTATTTT.

For this clone: The same CDR3 can be traced to other DNA sequences in this sample. The rearrangement uses TRBV5-1 and TRBJ2-1, with a possible D match to TRBD2 (6 bases). CDR1 is SGHRS, CDR2 YFSETQ, per germline. CDR3 length: 13 residues. Deletions cut 4 bases from V and 2 bases from J, with 7 bases between. The CDR3 DNA reads TGCGCCAGCAGCCGGGGGACCTACAATGAGCAGTTCTTC. It yields the protein CASSRGTYNEQFF.

The J gene is TRBJ1-4, the V gene TRBV7-2; TRBD1 agrees at 8 bases. V was pared by 5 bases and J by 8 bases, with 7 bases of the junction left unmatched. CDR1 and CDR2 (germline): SGHTA, FQGNSA. The CDR3 runs 14 residues. CDR3 nucleotide sequence: TGTGCCAGCAGCCAGATCAGGGGGCGAGAAAAACTGTTTTTT. Its protein product is CASSQIRGREKLFF.

In DNA form, the CDR3 reads TGTGCCAGTAGTAGGGGGGGGTCCTACAATGAGCAGTTCTTC. Its protein is CASSRGGSYNEQFF. This chain connects TRBV19 to TRBJ2-1; 7 bases agree with TRBD2. J lost 1 base, V lost 4 bases, and 1 base had no gene match. Germline V gene lookup returns CDR1 LNHDA and CDR2 SQIVND (reference sequence). The CDR3 is 14 residues long. Full variable domain (remainder filled in from reference TRBV19 and TRBJ2-1): DGGITQSPKYLFRKEGQNVTLSCEQNLNHDAMYWYRQDPGQGLRLIYYSQIVNDFQKGDIAEGYSVSREKKESFPLTVTSAQKNPTAFYLCASSRGGSYNEQFFGPGTRLTVL.

The CDR3 nucleotides read TGCAGCGTTAAGGGCCGGGACTCCCAAGAGACCCAGTACTTC. Translating it yields CSVKGRDSQETQYF. This chain uses TRBV29-1 with TRBJ2-5; tentatively, D is TRBD2 (6 bases). Trimming removed 5 bases at V and 1 base at J, with 14 bases between. The CDR3 totals 14 residues. Germline V lookup: CDR1 SQVTM, CDR2 ANQGSEA.

CDR3 loop: CASSETEFYGYTF. Written as DNA, the CDR3 is TGTGCCAGCAGCGAGACAGAATTCTATGGCTACACCTTC. J is TRBJ1-2 and V is TRBV7-2, with D perhaps matching TRBD1 (5 bases). Trimming removed 5 bases at V and 4 bases at J, with 11 bases between. The CDR3 runs to 13 residues. Germline-derived CDR1 and CDR2 are SGHTA and FQGNSA.

This chain uses TRBV7-2 with TRBJ2-5; unclear D gene. Germline V gene data show CDR1 as SGHTA and CDR2 as FQGNSA. The CDR3 loop spans 11 amino acids. V was shortened by 1 base and J by 6 bases, with 3 bases between the two germline ends. The CDR3, as DNA: TGTGCCAGCAGCTTAGTTAAGACCCAGTACTTC. Protein: CASSLVKTQYF.

The rearrangement joins TRBV3-1 (or the pseudogene TRBV3-2) to TRBJ1-6; D is unresolved. The ends were cut back, 5 bases at V and 6 bases at J, with 8 bases in the middle. The CDR3 spans 13 residues. Germline V CDR1 and CDR2: LGHDT, YNNKEL (reference sequence). CDR3 amino acids: CASSSTGNSPLHF. CDR3 nucleotide sequence: TGTGCCAGCAGCTCAACGGGTAATTCACCCCTCCACTTT.

The chain recombines TRBV7-9 with TRBJ1-2; 7 bases map to TRBD1. From germline, CDR1 is SEHNR and CDR2 FQNEAQ (reference sequence). This CDR3 contains 17 residues. V was clipped by 3 bases and J by 7 bases; unmatched bases: 17. CDR3 bases: TGTGCCAGCAGCTTCACAGGGACAGCGATAAGTACGGGTGGCTACACCTTC. The encoded protein is CASSFTGTAISTGGYTF.

The gene calls are TRBV3-1 (or the pseudogene TRBV3-2) and TRBJ2-1; 8 nucleotides agree with TRBD2. The CDR3 runs 15 residues. From germline, CDR1 is LGHDT and CDR2 YNNKEL (reference sequence). V trimming: 2 bases; J trimming: 2 bases; junction bases outside the gene matches: 2. CDR3 sequence (DNA): TGTGCCAGCAGCCAATCTAGCGGGCCCTACAATGAGCAGTTCTTC. Its protein product is CASSQSSGPYNEQFF.

The chain recombines TRBV30 with TRBJ1-1, with 7 bases identical to TRBD1. The CDR3 sequence is 13 residues long. Per germline, CDR1 GTSNPN and CDR2 SVGIG (reference sequence). Trimming cost V 7 bases and J 2 bases; bases outside gene matches: 7. CDR3 amino acids: CAYSGQPNTEAFF. The CDR3, as DNA: TGTGCCTATTCGGGACAGCCAAACACTGAAGCTTTCTTT.

CDR3 nucleotide sequence: TGCACCAGCAGCTCTCATATTGGGACTAGCCAATACGAGCAGTACGTC. Translating it yields CTSSSHIGTSQYEQYV. The chain is built from TRBV1 and TRBJ2-7; the listed D gene, TRBD2, was not tested against the DNA. TRBV1 is an annotated pseudogene. The CDR3 loop spans 16 amino acids.